In this sample, the clone carrying this T cell receptor (beta chain) turned up a few times. The data were obtained in a study of patients and donors after allogeneic stem cell transplantation. TCRdb independently ran MiXCR on the RT-PCR reads; one entry per CDR3 protein. Here the sample spans about 4,200 distinct CDR3 sequences, about 16% being singletons. Trimming at V came to 0 bases and at J to 2 bases, leaving 2 bases not matched to a gene. This CDR3 has 15 residues. The germline CDR1 and CDR2 sequences are SGHNT and YYREEE (reference sequence). The chain couples TRBV5-4 to TRBJ1-3, with 7 bases that match TRBD1. This TCR was sampled from a human donor who was either an allogeneic HSCT recipient or a stem cell or donor lymphocyte infusion donor (not recorded which). It is not recorded whose cells these are; they may come from a transplant donor. Sequencing was done on a sample of blood, either unsorted or a sorted T cell fraction (not recorded which). CDR3 sequence: CASSLGQGAGNTIYF. CDR3 DNA sequence: TGTGCCAGCAGCTTGGGGCAGGGGGCTGGAAACACCATATATTTT.